This entry is about one T cell receptor beta chain. Its antigen is currently unknown. The CDR3 runs to 12 residues. Per germline, CDR1 MNHNY and CDR2 SVGAGI (reference sequence). The V gene lost 6 bases and the J gene lost 1 base, with 4 bases spanning the gap. This sample is drawn from a study of OX40 agonist ivuxolimab in advanced cancers. Background on the study: Those treated in dose escalation had hepatocellular carcinoma, melanoma, renal cell cancer or head and neck cancer. Study observations and caveats: Expanded clones were, on average, more numerous among CD8+ T cells than CD4+.

Generated by immunoSEQ multiplex PCR, the TCRdb table keeps only in-frame clones and is missing some. The table includes about 110,000 clones, around 93% detected once. The chain joins TRBV6-6 to TRBJ1-5; D is uncertain. The TCR was taken from an adult with an advanced solid tumor such as melanoma, head and neck, liver or kidney cancer. The sequences come from CD4+ or CD8+ T cells sorted from blood, collected in a trial of the OX40 agonist ivuxolimab. The CDR3 DNA reads TGTGCCAGCAGCGTGAGCAATCAGCCCCAGCATTTT. Translation: CASSVSNQPQHF.